The entry below describes one TCR beta chain. What it binds is unknown. V lost 9 bases to trimming and J lost 2 bases, with 8 bases between them. CDR1 and CDR2 (germline): MNHNS, SASEGT. The CDR3 runs 11 residues. The data originate from a study of graft-versus-host responses after intestinal transplantation. Turning to the study itself: Recipients underwent multivisceral, liver-intestinal, or isolated intestinal transplants. Anti-thymocyte globulin served as induction for all recipients, who then took tacrolimus and steroids for about 3 years.

Profiled with immunoSEQ multiplex PCR; TCRdb holds only in-frame clones, not every one. The data show about 45,000 clones, roughly 90% seen once. General observations from the study: In patients with graft-donor T cell macrochimerism, allograft graft-versus-host to host-versus-graft clonal ratios were high. Detection of GvH clones occurred in recipient marrow, and some had their first appearance in ileum or blood.

This receptor was identified in a human patient who received an intestinal transplant, so some T cells may come from the graft donor. Sequenced here: PBMCs, sampled 524 days after transplant. The chain joins TRBV6-1 to TRBJ2-7; D gene unclear. CDR3 protein: CASGITYEQYF. The CDR3, as DNA: TGTGCCAGTGGGATAACCTACGAGCAGTACTTC.